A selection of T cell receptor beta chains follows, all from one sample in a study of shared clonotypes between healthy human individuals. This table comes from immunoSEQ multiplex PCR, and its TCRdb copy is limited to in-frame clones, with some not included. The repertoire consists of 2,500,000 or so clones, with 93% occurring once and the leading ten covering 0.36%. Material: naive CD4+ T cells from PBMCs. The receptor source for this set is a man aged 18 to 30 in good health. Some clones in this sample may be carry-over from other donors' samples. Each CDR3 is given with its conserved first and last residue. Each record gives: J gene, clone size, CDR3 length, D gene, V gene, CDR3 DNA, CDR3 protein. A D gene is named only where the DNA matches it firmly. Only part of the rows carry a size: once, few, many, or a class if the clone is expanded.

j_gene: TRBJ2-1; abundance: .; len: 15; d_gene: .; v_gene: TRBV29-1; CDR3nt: TGCAGCGTTGTCGGTTCGGTGGAGCTTGTCAATGAGCAGTTCTTC; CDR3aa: CSVVGSVELVNEQFF
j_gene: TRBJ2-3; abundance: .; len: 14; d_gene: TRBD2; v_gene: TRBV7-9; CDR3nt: TGTGCCAGCGCTAGCGGGAGAAGCGCAGATACGCAGTATTTT; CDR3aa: CASASGRSADTQYF
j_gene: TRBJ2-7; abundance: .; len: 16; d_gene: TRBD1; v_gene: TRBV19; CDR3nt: TGTGCCAGTAGTATTAATCTAGGGACAGGGGCCTACGAGCAGTACTTC; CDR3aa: CASSINLGTGAYEQYF
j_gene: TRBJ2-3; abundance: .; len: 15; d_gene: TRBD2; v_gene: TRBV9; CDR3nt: TGTGCCAGCAGCGTAAGTCTAGCGGGACCAGATACGCAGTATTTT; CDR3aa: CASSVSLAGPDTQYF
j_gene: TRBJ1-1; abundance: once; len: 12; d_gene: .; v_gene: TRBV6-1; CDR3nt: TGTGCCAGCAGTCATGGGGGAACTGAAGCTTTCTTT; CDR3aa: CASSHGGTEAFF
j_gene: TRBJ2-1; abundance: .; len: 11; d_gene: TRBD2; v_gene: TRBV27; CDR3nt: TGTGCCACCACGGCTAGCGGCGAGCAGTTCTTC; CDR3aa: CATTASGEQFF
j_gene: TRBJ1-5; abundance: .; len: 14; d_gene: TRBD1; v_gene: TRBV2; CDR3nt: TGTGCCAGCAGTTTGGGGACAGGGAGTCAGCCCCAGCATTTT; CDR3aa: CASSLGTGSQPQHF
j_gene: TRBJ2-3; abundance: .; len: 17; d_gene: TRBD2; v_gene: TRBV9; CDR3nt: TGTGCCAGCAGCGCGCGTATTTCTAGCGGAAGCACAGATACGCAGTATTTT; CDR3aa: CASSARISSGSTDTQYF
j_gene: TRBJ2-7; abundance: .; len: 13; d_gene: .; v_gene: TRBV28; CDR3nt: TGTGCCAGCAGTTTACCCGGATCCTACGAGCAGTACTTC; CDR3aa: CASSLPGSYEQYF
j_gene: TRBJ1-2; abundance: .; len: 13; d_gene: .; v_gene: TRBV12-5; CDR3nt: TGTGCTAGTGGTTATTGGGATAACTATGGCTACACCTTC; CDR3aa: CASGYWDNYGYTF
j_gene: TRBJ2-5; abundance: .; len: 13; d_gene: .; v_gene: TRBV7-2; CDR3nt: TGTGCCAGCAGCTTAGTTCAGGGTGAGACCCAGTACTTC; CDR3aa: CASSLVQGETQYF
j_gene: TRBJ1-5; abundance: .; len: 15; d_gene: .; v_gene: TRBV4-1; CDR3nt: TGCGCCAGCAGCCAAATTCTTATAGTTAATCAGCCCCAGCATTTT; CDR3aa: CASSQILIVNQPQHF
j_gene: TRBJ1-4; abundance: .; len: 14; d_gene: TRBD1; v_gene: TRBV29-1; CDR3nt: TGCAGCGTTGAAGCTGGGACAGCTAATGAAAAACTGTTTTTT; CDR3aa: CSVEAGTANEKLFF
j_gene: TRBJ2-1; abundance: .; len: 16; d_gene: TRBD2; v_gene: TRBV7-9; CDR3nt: TGTGCCAGCAGCCACGGACTAGCGGGAGGGGAAGATGAGCAGTTCTTC; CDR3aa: CASSHGLAGGEDEQFF
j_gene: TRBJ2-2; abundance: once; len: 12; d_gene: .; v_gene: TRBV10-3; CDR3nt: TGTGCCATCAGTGATTCGAGCGGGGAGCTGTTTTTT; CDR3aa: CAISDSSGELFF
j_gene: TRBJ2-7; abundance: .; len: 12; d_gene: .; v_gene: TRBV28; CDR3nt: TGTGCCAGCAGCCAGGGGACGTACGAGCAGTACTTC; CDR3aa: CASSQGTYEQYF
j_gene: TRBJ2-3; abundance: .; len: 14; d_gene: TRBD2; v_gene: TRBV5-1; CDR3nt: TGCGCCAGCAGCCCCGGACTAGCGCCAGATACGCAGTATTTT; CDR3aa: CASSPGLAPDTQYF
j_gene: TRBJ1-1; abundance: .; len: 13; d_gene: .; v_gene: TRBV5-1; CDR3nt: TGCGCCAGCAGCCCCCTCGGGAACACTGAAGCTTTCTTT; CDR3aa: CASSPLGNTEAFF
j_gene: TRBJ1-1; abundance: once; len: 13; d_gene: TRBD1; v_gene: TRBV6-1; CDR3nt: TGTGCCAGCGGGGGACAGGCTAGGTCTGAAGCTTTCTTT; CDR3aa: CASGGQARSEAFF
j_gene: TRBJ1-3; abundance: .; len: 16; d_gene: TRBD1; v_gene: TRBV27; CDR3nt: TGTGCCAGCAGTTTAACGTCCAGGGGGTCCGGAAACACCATATATTTT; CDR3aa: CASSLTSRGSGNTIYF
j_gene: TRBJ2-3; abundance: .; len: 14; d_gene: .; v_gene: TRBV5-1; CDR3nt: TGCGCCAGCAGCTTGCAGACTTCCACAGATACGCAGTATTTT; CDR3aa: CASSLQTSTDTQYF
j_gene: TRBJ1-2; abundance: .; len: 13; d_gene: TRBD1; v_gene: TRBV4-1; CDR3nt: TGCGCCAGCAGCCGGGGACAGGGCTATGGCTACACCTTC; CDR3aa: CASSRGQGYGYTF
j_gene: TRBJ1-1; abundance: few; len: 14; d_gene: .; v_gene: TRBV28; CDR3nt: TGTGCCAGCAGTTTATTAGGGACGGGCGCTGAAGCTTTCTTT; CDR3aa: CASSLLGTGAEAFF
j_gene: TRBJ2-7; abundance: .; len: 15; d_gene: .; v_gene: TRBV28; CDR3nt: TGTGCCAGCATTACCGTAGGGCAGGGAGGTAACGAGCAGTACTTC; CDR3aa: CASITVGQGGNEQYF
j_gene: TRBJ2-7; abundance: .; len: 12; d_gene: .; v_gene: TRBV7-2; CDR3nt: TGTGCCAGCAGCCCGGGCGCCTACGAGCAGTACTTC; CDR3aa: CASSPGAYEQYF
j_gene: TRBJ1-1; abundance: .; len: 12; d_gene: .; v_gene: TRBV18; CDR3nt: TGTGCCAGCTCACTTCTCGACACTGAAGCTTTCTTT; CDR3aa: CASSLLDTEAFF
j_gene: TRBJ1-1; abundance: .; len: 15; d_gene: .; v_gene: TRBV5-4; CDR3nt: TGTGCCAGCAGCCAGTCGGCGGGTCGATTTACTGAAGCTTTCTTT; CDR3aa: CASSQSAGRFTEAFF
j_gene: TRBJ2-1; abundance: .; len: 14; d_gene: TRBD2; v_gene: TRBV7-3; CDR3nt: TGTGCCAGCAGCGGGGGCGGGAGGACCAATGAGCAGTTCTTC; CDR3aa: CASSGGGRTNEQFF
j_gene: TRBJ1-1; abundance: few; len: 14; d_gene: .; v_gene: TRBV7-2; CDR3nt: TGTGCCAGCAGCCAGGCTGGGGCGGTCACTGAAGCTTTCTTT; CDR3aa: CASSQAGAVTEAFF
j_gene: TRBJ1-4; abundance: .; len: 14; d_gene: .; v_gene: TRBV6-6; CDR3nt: TGTGCCAGCAGTTACGTCGCAGGGGATGAAAAACTGTTTTTT; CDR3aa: CASSYVAGDEKLFF
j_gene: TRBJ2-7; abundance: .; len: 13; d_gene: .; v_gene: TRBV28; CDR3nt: TGTGCCAGCAGCCGAGGGATCTACTACGAGCAGTACTTC; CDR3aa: CASSRGIYYEQYF
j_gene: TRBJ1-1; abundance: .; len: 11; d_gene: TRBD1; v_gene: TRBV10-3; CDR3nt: TGTGCCATCAGGACAGGGGCTGAAGCTTTCTTT; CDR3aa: CAIRTGAEAFF
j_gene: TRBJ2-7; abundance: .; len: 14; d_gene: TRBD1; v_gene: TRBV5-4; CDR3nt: TGTGCCAGCAGCGTACAGGGGGCGAATTACGAGCAGTACTTC; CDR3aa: CASSVQGANYEQYF
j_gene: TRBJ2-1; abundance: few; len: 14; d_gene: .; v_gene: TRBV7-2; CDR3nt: TGTGCCAGCAGCCGTGACAGGCTCCACAATGAGCAGTTCTTC; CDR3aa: CASSRDRLHNEQFF
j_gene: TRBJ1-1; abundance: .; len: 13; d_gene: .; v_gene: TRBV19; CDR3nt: TGTGCCAGTAGTATTAGCGCCGATGCTAGAGCTTTCTTT; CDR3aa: CASSISADARAFF
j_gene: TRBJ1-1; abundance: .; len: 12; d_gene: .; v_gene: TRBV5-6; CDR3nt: TGTGCCAGCAGCTTGACCGGGACTGAAGCTTTCTTT; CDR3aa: CASSLTGTEAFF
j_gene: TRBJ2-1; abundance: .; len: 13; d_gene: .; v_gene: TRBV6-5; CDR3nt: TGTGCCAGCAGTTACAATCGGGGGAATGAGCAGTTCTTC; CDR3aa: CASSYNRGNEQFF
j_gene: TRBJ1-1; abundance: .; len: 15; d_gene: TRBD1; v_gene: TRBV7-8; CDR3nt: TGTGCCAGCAGCTCCGGGACAGGGATGAACACTGAAGCTTTCTTT; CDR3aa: CASSSGTGMNTEAFF
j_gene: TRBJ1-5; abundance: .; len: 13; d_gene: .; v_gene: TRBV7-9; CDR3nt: TGTGCCAGCAGCTTTACAGCAGGGCAGCCCCAGCATTTT; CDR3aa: CASSFTAGQPQHF
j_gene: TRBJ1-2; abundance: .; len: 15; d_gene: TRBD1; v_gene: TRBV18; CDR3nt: TGTGCCAGCTCACCGGGGACAGGGGCTTCCTATGGCTACACCTTC; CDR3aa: CASSPGTGASYGYTF
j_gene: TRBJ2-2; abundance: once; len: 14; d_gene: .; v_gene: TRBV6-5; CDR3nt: TGTGCCAGCAGGGCGGGGACCTGGGCCGGGGAGCTGTTTTTT; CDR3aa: CASRAGTWAGELFF
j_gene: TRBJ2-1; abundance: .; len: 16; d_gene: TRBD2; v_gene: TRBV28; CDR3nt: TGTGCCAGCAGGATGGGACTAGCGGGAGACTACAATGAGCAGTTCTTC; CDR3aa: CASRMGLAGDYNEQFF
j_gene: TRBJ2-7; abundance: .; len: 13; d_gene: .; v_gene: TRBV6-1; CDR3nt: TGTGCCAGCACACAGGGGGGGTACTACGAGCAGTACTTC; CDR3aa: CASTQGGYYEQYF
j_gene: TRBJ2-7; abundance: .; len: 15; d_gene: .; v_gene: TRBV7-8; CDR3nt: TGTGCCAGCAGCACAACCCGGGACGGTCGCTACGAGCAGTACTTC; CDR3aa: CASSTTRDGRYEQYF
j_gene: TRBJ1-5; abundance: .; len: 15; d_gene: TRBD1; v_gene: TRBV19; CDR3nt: TGTGCCAGTAAGGGGGACAGGGAAAGCAATCAGCCCCAGCATTTT; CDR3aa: CASKGDRESNQPQHF
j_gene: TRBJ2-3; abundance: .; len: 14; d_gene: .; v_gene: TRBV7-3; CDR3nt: TGTGCCAGCAGCCGTTCCCCCGCCACAGATACGCAGTATTTT; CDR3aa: CASSRSPATDTQYF
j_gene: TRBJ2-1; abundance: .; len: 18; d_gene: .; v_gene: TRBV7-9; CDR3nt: TGTGCCAGCAGCTTATACGGGGCCGGAAGAAGCTCCTACAATGAGCAGTTCTTC; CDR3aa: CASSLYGAGRSSYNEQFF
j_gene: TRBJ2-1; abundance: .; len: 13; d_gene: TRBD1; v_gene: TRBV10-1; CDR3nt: TGCGCCAGCAGCCCCAGGGGGCGGAATGAGCAGTTCTTC; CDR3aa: CASSPRGRNEQFF
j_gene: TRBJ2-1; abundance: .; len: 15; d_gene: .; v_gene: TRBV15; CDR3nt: TGTGCCACCAGCAGATTCCCGGTTTCCTACAATGAGCAGTTCTTC; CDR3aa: CATSRFPVSYNEQFF
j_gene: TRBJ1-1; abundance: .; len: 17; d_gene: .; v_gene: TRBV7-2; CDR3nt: TGTGCCAGCAGCTTAGTTTGGTCTTACCCCCAGAACACTGAAGCTTTCTTT; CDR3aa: CASSLVWSYPQNTEAFF
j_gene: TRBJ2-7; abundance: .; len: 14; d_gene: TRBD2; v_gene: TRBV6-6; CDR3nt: TGTGCCAGCAGGTCGACTAGCGGGAGCTACGAGCAGTACTTC; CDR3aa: CASRSTSGSYEQYF
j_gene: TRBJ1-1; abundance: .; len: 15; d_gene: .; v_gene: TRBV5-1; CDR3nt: TGCGCCAGCAGCCTGGTCGGAGGGGGGAACACTGAAGCTTTCTTT; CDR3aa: CASSLVGGGNTEAFF
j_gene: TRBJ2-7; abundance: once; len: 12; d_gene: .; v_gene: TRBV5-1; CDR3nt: TGCGCCAGCAGCGCCAGCTCCTACGAGCAGTACTTC; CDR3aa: CASSASSYEQYF